This TCR beta chain was captured by sequencing in a study of T cells in Graves' hyperthyroidism and ophthalmopathy. Details on this clonotype: Its antigen is unidentified.

Amplification targeted TCR beta CDR3 regions from RNA transcripts. HTBI primers were used for first-round RT-PCR of the TCR CDR3. TCRdb itself ran the multiplex PCR reads through MiXCR, one entry per CDR3 protein. The sample lists 450,000 to 550,000 distinct CDR3 sequences; roughly a quarter were seen once. For ophthalmopathy patients, the Clinical Activity Score was at least 3 and the NOSPECS grade at least 4; duration was under 3 months. Study-wide results and caveats: Clonotypes that were expanded in thyroid above 0.001 mostly appeared in blood too.

This receptor was identified in a woman aged 25-40 years with Graves' ophthalmopathy. Sample: blood.

The CDR3 bases are TGCAGTGCTAGAGAATTTAGACAGGGGGGGACTTCTGAAGCTTTCTTT. Translating it yields CSAREFRQGGTSEAFF. The chain couples TRBV20-1 to TRBJ1-1, with TRBD1 matching over 9 bases. V was clipped by 0 bases and J by 6 bases; unmatched bases: 11. The length of the CDR3 is 16 residues. CDR1 is DFQATT and CDR2 is SNEGSKA in the germline V gene (reference sequence).